These 20 T cell receptor beta chains were all obtained from the same sample, sequenced in a study of response to subunit inactivated influenza vaccine. TCRdb re-analysed the RT-PCR reads in MiXCR, keeping a single row per CDR3 protein. The profile covers about 520,000 distinct CDR3 sequences, with around 7.9% appearing a single time and around 13% taken by the ten largest. The sample consisted of PBMCs from blood, taken less than 25 months after vaccination. The source of these receptors is a man between 50 and 70 years old who received an inactivated influenza vaccine.

The rearrangement uses TRBV4-3 and TRBJ2-1; perhaps D is TRBD1 or TRBD2 (5 bases each). The V end lost 0 bases, the J end lost 0 bases, and 12 bases lay between the germline ends. Germline V gives CDR1 LGHNA, CDR2 YSLEER. The CDR3 sequence is 17 residues long. This chain's CDR3 is CASSQEGIGASYNEQFF. DNA for the CDR3: TGCGCCAGCAGCCAAGAAGGGATCGGGGCCTCCTACAATGAGCAGTTCTTC.

This clonotype has ten or more counts. This rearrangement joins TRBV4-3 to TRBJ2-2; maybe TRBD2 (7 bases). Deletions cut 0 bases from V and 4 bases from J, with 12 bases between. The CDR3 consists of 16 residues. CDR1 is LGHNA, CDR2 YSLEER, per germline. CDR3 residues: CASSQDWGGRTGELFF. CDR3 in DNA: TGCGCCAGCAGCCAAGATTGGGGGGGGCGCACCGGGGAGCTGTTTTTT.

The gene calls are TRBV4-3 and TRBJ1-1; 9 bases are a match to TRBD1. The CDR3 extends over 17 amino acids. V was pared by 0 bases and J by 0 bases, with 5 bases of the junction left unmatched. CDR1 and CDR2 from the germline V gene are LGHNA and YSLEER. The CDR3 is CASSQDFTGGLNTEAFF. The CDR3 DNA follows: TGCGCCAGCAGCCAAGATTTCACAGGGGGCTTGAACACTGAAGCTTTCTTT.

This clonotype was recorded many times. The V gene is TRBV5-1, the J gene TRBJ1-1; perhaps TRBD1 as D (5 bases). This CDR3 is 17 amino acids long. Germline V lookup: CDR1 SGHRS, CDR2 YFSETQ. V lost 3 bases and J lost 4, with 22 bases in between. The CDR3 sequence: CASSSQPSGTGGTEAFF. CDR3 nucleotides: TGCGCCAGCAGCTCGCAACCCTCCGGGACCGGGGGCACTGAAGCTTTCTTT.

The V gene is TRBV5-1, the J gene TRBJ2-7; 7 positions agree with TRBD1. V shed 4 bases, J shed 8 bases, and the junction held 12 bases outside the gene matches. Germline-derived CDR1 and CDR2 are SGHRS and YFSETQ. This CDR3 has 14 residues. The CDR3 here is CASSPGQPVNKQYF. The CDR3, as DNA: TGCGCCAGCAGCCCGGGACAGCCCGTGAACAAGCAGTACTTC.

The table lists this clonotype with many counts. The rearrangement uses TRBV24-1 and TRBJ2-3; no clear D. The germline V gene has CDR1 KGHDR and CDR2 SFDVKD. Trimming left V 10 bases short and J 4 bases short, with 11 bases between. The CDR3 has 12 residues. The CDR3 protein is CATSATPDTQYF. CDR3 bases: TGTGCCACTTCAGCCACCCCAGATACGCAGTATTTT.

The chain recombines TRBV7-3 with TRBJ2-3, with TRBD2 matching 8 bases. Germline CDR1 is SGHTA and CDR2 is FQGTGA. V lost 5 bases, J lost 1 base, and 8 bases stayed unmatched. The CDR3 consists of 16 residues. The CDR3 here is CASSPAFGGGTDTQYF. As DNA, the CDR3 is TGTGCCAGCAGCCCGGCCTTCGGGGGGGGCACAGATACGCAGTATTTT.

This sequence joins TRBV7-9 and TRBJ2-5; 7 nucleotides match TRBD2. This CDR3 has 16 residues. V lost 3 bases to trimming and J lost 4 bases; unmatched junction nucleotides: 11. Germline V gives CDR1 SEHNR, CDR2 FQNEAQ (reference sequence). In DNA form, the CDR3 reads TGTGCCAGCAGCTTCCCCCGCTCCGGCGGGGGAGAGACCCAGTACTTC. This translates into CASSFPRSGGGETQYF.

The J gene is TRBJ2-5, the V gene TRBV5-5, with 8 bases aligning to TRBD1. The V and J ends lost 4 bases and 7 bases, in that order; junction bases with no gene match: 3. The CDR3 is 12 amino acids. Germline lookup yields CDR1 SGHKS and CDR2 YYEKEE (reference sequence). The CDR3 nucleotides are TGTGCCAGCAGCCGACAGGGGACGACCCAGTACTTC. It specifies CASSRQGTTQYF.

This clonotype occurred a few times. The rearrangement joins TRBV4-2 to TRBJ2-1; TRBD2 aligns across 7 bases. CDR1 is LGHNA and CDR2 is YNFKEQ in the germline V gene. The CDR3 runs to 16 residues. The V segment lost 0 bases and the J segment 2 bases; nucleotides outside the gene matches: 4. DNA for the CDR3: TGTGCCAGCAGCCAAGAACCGGGGGGACCCTACAATGAGCAGTTCTTC. Translation gives CASSQEPGGPYNEQFF.

This clonotype has just a few counts. V gene TRBV6-5 combines with J gene TRBJ1-2, with D possibly TRBD1 on 6 matching bases. Trimming pared 8 bases from V and 7 bases from J, leaving 14 bases between. The length of the CDR3 is 12 residues. Germline-derived CDR1 and CDR2 are MNHEY and SVGAGI. The CDR3 DNA is TGTGCCAGCGGACAGACGAGGGGTGGCTACACCTTC. It translates to CASGQTRGGYTF.

This clonotype was seen only a few times. The chain is built from TRBV9 and TRBJ2-3; TRBD2 aligns across 13 bases. Trimming removed 4 bases from V and 14 bases from J; junction bases left unmatched: 13. The V gene's germline CDR1 is SGDLS and CDR2 YYNGEE. The CDR3 covers 15 residues. CDR3 protein: CASSPRTSGGQTTYF. The CDR3 DNA sequence: TGTGCCAGCAGCCCTCGGACTAGCGGGGGCCAGACAACGTATTTT.

In this sample, this clonotype turned up a few times. The chain is built from TRBV6-2 or TRBV6-3 and TRBJ2-7; possibly TRBD1 or TRBD2 for D (5 bases each). CDR1 and CDR2 (germline): MNHEY, SVGEGT. V was cut by 10 bases and J by 2 bases, with 9 bases left in between. The CDR3 covers 11 residues. The CDR3 is CATRDAYEQYF. The DNA of the CDR3 is TGTGCCACAAGGGACGCCTACGAGCAGTACTTC.

J is TRBJ1-2 and V is TRBV6-2 or TRBV6-3, with D hard to call. Germline V gene data show CDR1 as MNHEY and CDR2 as SVGEGT. Trimming removed 2 bases at V and 4 bases at J, with 14 bases between. This CDR3 contains 15 residues. DNA for the CDR3: TGTGCCAGCAGTTACAGCCGGGCGAGTCCCTATGGCTACACCTTC. Protein sequence: CASSYSRASPYGYTF.

Ten or more counts support this clonotype. In nucleotides, the CDR3 is TGTGCCAGCAGCTTAACCCCCCAGGGAGAGACCCAGTACTTC. Translated: CASSLTPQGETQYF. The genes are TRBV7-2 and TRBJ2-5; a weak D match, TRBD1 (5 bases). The CDR3 spans 14 residues. Trimming took 2 bases from V and 4 from J, leaving 11 bases between them. Germline loops: CDR1 SGHTA, CDR2 FQGNSA.

In the case of this clonotype: Possible read error: a much larger clone is one base away. The chain has TRBV21-1 and TRBJ1-2; the table's D gene call, TRBD1, was not cross checked with the DNA. TRBV21-1 is a pseudogene segment. CDR3 size: 15 residues. In DNA form, the CDR3 reads TGTGCCAGCAGCACTCGAAGAGGGGTGGCGTGTGGCTACACCTTC. Its protein product is CASSTRRGVACGYTF.

This clonotype was recorded many times. V gene TRBV7-9 combines with J gene TRBJ2-1, with 8 bases identical to TRBD2. J was trimmed by 0 bases and V by 4 bases; bases with no gene match: 5. Germline V gene data show CDR1 as SEHNR and CDR2 as FQNEAQ (reference sequence). The CDR3 is 16 amino acids. CDR3: CASSYGLAFSYNEQFF. CDR3 coding DNA: TGTGCCAGCAGCTACGGACTAGCTTTCTCCTACAATGAGCAGTTCTTC.

This clonotype was seen at least ten times. This chain links TRBV7-9 with TRBJ2-1; 11 nucleotides line up with TRBD1. Germline trimming cut 5 bases from V and 8 bases from J; bases unmatched to any gene: 11. The germline V gene encodes CDR1 SEHNR and CDR2 FQNEAQ (reference sequence). CDR3 size: 16 residues. In DNA, the CDR3 is TGTGCCAGCAGCCCCGGACAGGGGGCGGTTTTGGATGAGCAGTTCTTC. It codes for CASSPGQGAVLDEQFF. Combining the CDR3 with reference TRBV7-9 and TRBJ2-1 gives the whole variable domain DTGVSQNPRHKITKRGQNVTFRCDPISEHNRLYWYRQTLGQGPEFLTYFQNEAQLEKSRLLSDRFSAERPKGSFSTLEIQRTEQGDSAMYLCASSPGQGAVLDEQFFGPGTRLTVL.

A few counts support this clonotype. This chain joins TRBV20-1 and TRBJ2-1, with 11 positions matching TRBD2. The junction had 15 bases not matched to a gene; V was cut back by 4 bases and J by 4 bases. This CDR3 comprises 18 residues. In germline, CDR1 is DFQATT, CDR2 SNEGSKA (reference sequence). CDR3 in amino acids: CSATGLAGGDLGYNEQFF. CDR3 DNA: TGCAGTGCTACGGGTTTAGCGGGAGGGGACCTAGGATACAATGAGCAGTTCTTC.

This clonotype was picked up a small number of times. The J gene is TRBJ1-2, the V gene TRBV7-9; a possible D gene is TRBD1 (6 bases). The CDR3 has 14 residues. Trimming pared 4 bases from V and 2 bases from J, leaving 11 bases between. CDR1 and CDR2 (germline): SEHNR, FQNEAQ (reference sequence). Here the CDR3 DNA reads TGTGCCAGCAGCTCACAGGGTTGGAACTATGGCTACACCTTC. It codes for CASSSQGWNYGYTF.